This TCR beta chain comes out of a study of OX40 agonist ivuxolimab in advanced cancers. Overall study: Ivuxolimab was administered intravenously to patients at 0.01 to 10 mg/kg every 2 weeks.

The data were produced by immunoSEQ multiplex PCR, yet TCRdb's version contains in-frame clones alone and is incomplete. The sample lists about 120,000 clones, around 89% occurring once. Trimming took 2 bases from V and 4 from J; bases not matched to a gene: 3. The CDR3 length is 14 residues. CDR1 LNHDA and CDR2 SQIVND come from the germline V gene (reference sequence). The chain recombines TRBV19 with TRBJ2-7; 9 bases are shared with TRBD1. Here the sequenced sample was CD4+ or CD8+ T cells sorted from blood, taken in a trial of the OX40 agonist ivuxolimab. This sequence originates from an adult with an advanced solid tumor such as melanoma, head and neck, liver or kidney cancer. CDR3 DNA: TGTGCCAGTAGTATAACAGGGGGCGCGTACGAGCAGTACTTC. It yields the protein CASSITGGAYEQYF.